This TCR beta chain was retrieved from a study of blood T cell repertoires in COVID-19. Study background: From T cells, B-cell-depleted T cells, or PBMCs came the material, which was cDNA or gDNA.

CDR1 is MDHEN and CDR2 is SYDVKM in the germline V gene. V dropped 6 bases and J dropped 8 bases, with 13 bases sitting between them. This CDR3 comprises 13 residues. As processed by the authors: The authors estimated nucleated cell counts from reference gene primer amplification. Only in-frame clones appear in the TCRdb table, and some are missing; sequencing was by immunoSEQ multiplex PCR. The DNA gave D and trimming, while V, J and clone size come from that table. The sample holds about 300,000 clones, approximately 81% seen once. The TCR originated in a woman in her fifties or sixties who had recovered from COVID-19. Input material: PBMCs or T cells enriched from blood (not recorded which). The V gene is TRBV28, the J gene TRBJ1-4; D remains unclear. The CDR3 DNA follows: TGTGCCAGCAGGAAGAGTGGTAACGAAAAACTGTTTTTT. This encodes CASRKSGNEKLFF.